This T cell receptor (beta chain) was identified in a study of T-cell memory formation after mild COVID-19 (dated by TCRdb to about 2021). For the wider study: TCR sequence clusters from the two donors were largely donor specific. The cohort comprised two young, previously healthy adult volunteers, one female and one male. In a couple of donors, T-cell clones that expanded and contracted after mild COVID-19 were tracked by sequencing TCRalpha and TCRbeta repertoires over time.

Broad study findings and their caveats: Only a couple of mild cases were covered by the study, and larger cohorts that include severe cases with pre-infection samples were considered necessary. Some responding clones were detected in pre-infection memory, suggesting pre-existing cross-reactive memory T cells joined the SARS-CoV-2 response. Clones contracting from day 15 to 85 had balanced CD4/CD8 phenotypes, while a second wave expanding from day 15 to 37 was biased towards CD4+. SARS-CoV-2 specificity of the second-wave clones peaking on day 37 was not confirmed. Contracting CD4+ clones were found mainly in CM and EM memory subsets, while CD8+ clones were enriched in EMRA.

These reads were obtained on an Illumina NovaSeq 6000. cDNA libraries for TCRalpha and TCRbeta were prepared by 5'RACE using constant-segment primers, with sample barcodes and unique molecular identifiers added. RNA was extracted from every sample with Trizol reagent. Library amplification was performed in two PCR steps, and a second sample barcode and Illumina TruSeq adapters were introduced in the second step. Libraries were sequenced on an Illumina NovaSeq with 2 x 150 bp paired-end reads. On the authors' methods: The reads were demultiplexed and collapsed into UMI-guided consensus sequences using migec v1.2.7. Using mixcr v2.1.11, UMI consensuses were aligned to TRA and TRB V and J templates and then assembled into clonotypes. Clonotypes were classified as expanded or contracted when called significant by both edgeR and NoisET, with noise models trained on biological replicates. For edgeR calls, the cutoffs were a false discovery rate-adjusted p below 0.01 and a log2 fold-change threshold of 1. As an exploratory analysis of dynamics, max-normalized trajectories of the 1000 most abundant clonotypes were examined by PCA with hierarchical clustering. The CD4 or CD8 phenotype of responding clones was assigned using the separately sequenced CD4+ and CD8+ repertoires. TCRdb trimmed public reads at Q25 via fastp, called clones via MiXCR and kept in-frame beta chains. Rows with one shared CDR3 protein collapse into an entry with the most common genes and DNA. TCRdb's processing, not the authors' own work, is the source of the V and J calls. The sample table shows tens of thousands of distinct CDR3 sequences, and around a quarter are seen once. The ten largest clones add up to more than 40% of the sample.

PBMCs were isolated by Ficoll-Paque density gradient centrifugation. V drops 4 bases and J drops 4 bases, leaving 10 bases in between. The germline V gene yields MGHRA for CDR1 and YSYEKL for CDR2. Including the terminal cysteine and phenylalanine, the CDR3 comprises 13 residues. Of the read, only the CDR3 DNA is kept; its 39 bases are in frame from base 1. Details on this clonotype: There is no known antigen for this receptor. Base-call qualities are not available, and no considerably larger clone is one nucleotide away.

This chain is built from TRBV4-1 and TRBJ1-1, with an unclear D gene assignment. Sequencing was performed on PBMCs or a T cell subset sorted from them (not recorded which). The TCR originated in a man aged 18 to 29 who had mild COVID-19 (a few samples of this study predate the infection). The sample titles of this study are shuffled in the database, so cell type and time point are left out; the donor was told from shared clones. CDR3 reads: CASSPLMFTEAFF. The DNA sequence reads TGCGCCAGCAGCCCCCTTATGTTCACTGAAGCTTTCTTT.